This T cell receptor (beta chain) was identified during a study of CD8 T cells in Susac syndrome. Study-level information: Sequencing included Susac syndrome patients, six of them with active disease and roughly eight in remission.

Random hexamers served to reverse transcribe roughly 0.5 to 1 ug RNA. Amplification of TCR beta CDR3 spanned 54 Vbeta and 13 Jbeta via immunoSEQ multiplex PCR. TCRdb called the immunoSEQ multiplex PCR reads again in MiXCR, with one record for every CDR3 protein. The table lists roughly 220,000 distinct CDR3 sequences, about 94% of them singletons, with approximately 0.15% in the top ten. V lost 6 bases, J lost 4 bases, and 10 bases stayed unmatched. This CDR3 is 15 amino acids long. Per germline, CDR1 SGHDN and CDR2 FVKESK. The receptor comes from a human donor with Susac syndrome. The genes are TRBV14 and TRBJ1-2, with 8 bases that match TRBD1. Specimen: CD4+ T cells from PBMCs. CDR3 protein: CASSRAGTGGYGYTF. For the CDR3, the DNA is TGTGCCAGCAGTCGTGCCGGGACAGGCGGCTATGGCTACACCTTC. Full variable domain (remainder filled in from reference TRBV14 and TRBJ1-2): EAGVTQFPSHSVIEKGQTVTLRCDPISGHDNLYWYRRVMGKEIKFLLHFVKESKQDESGMPNNRFLAERTGGTYSTLKVQPAELEDSGVYFCASSRAGTGGYGYTFGSGTRLTVV.